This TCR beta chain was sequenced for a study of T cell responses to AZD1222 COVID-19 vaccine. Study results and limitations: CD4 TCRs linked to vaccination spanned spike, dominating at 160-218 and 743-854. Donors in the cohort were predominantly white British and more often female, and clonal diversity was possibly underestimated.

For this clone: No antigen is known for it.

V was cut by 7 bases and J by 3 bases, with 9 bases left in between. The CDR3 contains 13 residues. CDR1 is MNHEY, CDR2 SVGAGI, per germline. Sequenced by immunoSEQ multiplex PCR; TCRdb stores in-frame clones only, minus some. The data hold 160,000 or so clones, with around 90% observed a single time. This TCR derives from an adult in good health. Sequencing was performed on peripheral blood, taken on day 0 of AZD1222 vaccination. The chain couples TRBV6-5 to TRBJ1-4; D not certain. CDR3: CASTRSPNEKLFF. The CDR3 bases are TGTGCCAGCACCCGTTCGCCTAATGAAAAACTGTTTTTT.